This record looks at one T cell receptor (beta chain) sequence and its context. V lost 0 bases and J lost 9, with 14 bases in between. CDR3 length: 15 residues. Germline V lookup: CDR1 LGHDT, CDR2 YNNKEL (reference sequence). Original analysis: Estimation of nucleated cell counts was performed using reference gene primer amplification. The assay was immunoSEQ multiplex PCR, and TCRdb's table has in-frame clones only and misses some. Clone size and the V and J calls come from that table; the DNA yielded D and trimming. There are some 390,000 clones in the sample; roughly 86% occur only once, and about 2.9% lies in the top ten. This entry belongs to a study of blood T cell repertoires in COVID-19. Study-wide background: Samples of COVID-19 (acute and convalescent) were obtained from the United States, Italy and Spain. In each case, the material was cDNA or gDNA derived from T cells, B-cell-depleted T cells, or PBMCs.

The gene calls are TRBV3-1 (or the pseudogene TRBV3-2) and TRBJ2-2; maybe TRBD1 (6 bases). The source of this sequence is a human donor in a cohort sampled during active COVID-19. The specimen sequenced was peripheral blood. CDR3 residues: CASSQDFGGPRELFF. As DNA, the CDR3 is TGTGCCAGCAGCCAAGATTTTGGGGGCCCCAGGGAGCTGTTTTTT.